This T cell receptor (beta chain) came from a study of blood T cell repertoires in COVID-19. For the study at large: Spain, Italy and the United States supplied samples that represented acute and convalescent COVID-19. T cells, B-cell-depleted T cells, or PBMCs provided the cDNA or gDNA that served as material.

Under the authors' procedure: For nucleated cells, counts were estimated from reference gene primer amplification. Produced via immunoSEQ multiplex PCR; TCRdb's table is partial and in-frame only. D and trimming were read from the DNA, whereas the V and J calls and clone size are those reported in that table. In the table there are about 100,000 clones, roughly 92% of which are singletons. This CDR3 has 14 residues. The ends were cut back, 5 bases at V and 1 base at J, with 11 bases in the middle. In germline, CDR1 is SGHTA, CDR2 FQGNSA. The specimen sequenced was peripheral blood. This sequence joins TRBV7-2 and TRBJ1-1, with a possible D match to TRBD1 (6 bases). This clonotype originated in a man between 65 and 85 years old with acute or convalescent COVID-19. As DNA, the CDR3 is TGTGCCAGCAGCGAACAGGGTGGGAACACTGAAGCTTTCTTT. Its translation: CASSEQGGNTEAFF.